This T cell receptor beta chain comes out of a study of cytomegalovirus exposure and HLA in healthy donors. The donors, nominally healthy at sampling, likely had unrecorded immune exposures. This clone was detected once. Antigen: not known. From germline, CDR1 is SGHAT and CDR2 FQNNGV. There are 13 residues in the CDR3. V was clipped by 5 bases and J by 5 bases, with 12 bases between them. PCR employed 60 Vbeta and 13 Jbeta primers. Repertoires were generated with immunoSEQ multiplex PCR, while TCRdb's copy carries only in-frame clones and drops some. Of more than 80,000 clones listed, 65% to 80% are singletons. Regarding the study as a whole: Earlier analysis found most TCR beta V segments productive about 87% or about 30% of the time. Presence/absence analyses treated sequencing depth as roughly uniform across donors. Most observed TCR sequences were rare, whereas some public TCRs were detected in many donors.

The chain employs TRBV11-2 and TRBJ2-5, with a possible D match to TRBD2 (5 bases). Sequences were obtained from PBMCs. The source of this sequence is a man in his 60s in good health and CMV-seronegative. CDR3 sequence (DNA): TGTGCCAGCAGCCCCGGGTCGGGGGAGACCCAGTACTTC. Translation: CASSPGSGETQYF.